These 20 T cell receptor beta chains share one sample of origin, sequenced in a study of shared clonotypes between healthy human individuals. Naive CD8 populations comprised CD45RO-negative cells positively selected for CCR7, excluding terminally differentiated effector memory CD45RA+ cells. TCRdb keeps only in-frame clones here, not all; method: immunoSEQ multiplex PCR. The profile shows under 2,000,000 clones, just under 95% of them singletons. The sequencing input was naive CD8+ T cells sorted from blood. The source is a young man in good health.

The CDR3 region has the DNA TGTGCCAGCAGTTTAGCGGGGGGGGCCCCCGGGGAGCTGTTTTTT. Translating gives CASSLAGGAPGELFF. The chain carries TRBV6-5 and TRBJ2-2; 11 nucleotides line up with TRBD2. This CDR3 region has 15 residues. In germline, CDR1 is MNHEY, CDR2 SVGAGI. Unmatched junction bases numbered 4, after V lost 4 bases and J lost 6 bases.

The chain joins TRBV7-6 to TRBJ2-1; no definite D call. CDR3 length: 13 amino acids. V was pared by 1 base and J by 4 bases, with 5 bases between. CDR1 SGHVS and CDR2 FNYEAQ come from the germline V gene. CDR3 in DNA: TGTGCCAGCAGCTTAGGCCAATACAATGAGCAGTTCTTC. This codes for CASSLGQYNEQFF. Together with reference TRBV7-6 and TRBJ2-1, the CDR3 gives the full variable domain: GAGVSQSPRYKVTKRGQDVALRCDPISGHVSLYWYRQALGQGPEFLTYFNYEAQQDKSGLPNDRFSAERPEGSISTLTIQRTEQRDSAMYRCASSLGQYNEQFFGPGTRLTVL.

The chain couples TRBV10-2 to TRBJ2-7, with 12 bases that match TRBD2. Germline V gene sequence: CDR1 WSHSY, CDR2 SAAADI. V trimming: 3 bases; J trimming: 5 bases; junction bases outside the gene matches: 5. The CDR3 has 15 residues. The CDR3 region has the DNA TGCGCCAGCAGTGACCCGGGACTAGCGGGTCACGAGCAGTACTTC. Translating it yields CASSDPGLAGHEQYF.

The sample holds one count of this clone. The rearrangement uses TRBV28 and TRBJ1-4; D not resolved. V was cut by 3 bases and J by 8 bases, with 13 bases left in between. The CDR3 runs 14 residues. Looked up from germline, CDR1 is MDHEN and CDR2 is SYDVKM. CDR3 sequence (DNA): TGTGCCAGCAGTTTCCGGTGGACGGGAGAAAAACTGTTTTTT. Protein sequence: CASSFRWTGEKLFF.

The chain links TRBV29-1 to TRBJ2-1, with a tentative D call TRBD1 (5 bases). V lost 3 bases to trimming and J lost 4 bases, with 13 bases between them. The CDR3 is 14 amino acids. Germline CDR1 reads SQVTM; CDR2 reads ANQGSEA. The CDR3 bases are TGCAGCGTTGAGGCAGGGTCCTTTTACAATGAGCAGTTCTTC. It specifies CSVEAGSFYNEQFF.

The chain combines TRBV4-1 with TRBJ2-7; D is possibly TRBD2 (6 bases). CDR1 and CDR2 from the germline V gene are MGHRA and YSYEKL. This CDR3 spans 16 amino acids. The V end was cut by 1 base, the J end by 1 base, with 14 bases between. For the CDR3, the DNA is TGCGCCAGCAGCCAAGCTCCACCGGCGGGGTCCTACGAGCAGTACTTC. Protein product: CASSQAPPAGSYEQYF.

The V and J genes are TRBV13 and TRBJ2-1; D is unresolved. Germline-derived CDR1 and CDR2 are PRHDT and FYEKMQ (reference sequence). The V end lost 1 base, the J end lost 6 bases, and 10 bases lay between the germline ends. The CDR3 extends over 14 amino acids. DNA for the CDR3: TGTGCCAGCAGCTTAGCCTCACTCGGCAATGAGCAGTTCTTC. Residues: CASSLASLGNEQFF.

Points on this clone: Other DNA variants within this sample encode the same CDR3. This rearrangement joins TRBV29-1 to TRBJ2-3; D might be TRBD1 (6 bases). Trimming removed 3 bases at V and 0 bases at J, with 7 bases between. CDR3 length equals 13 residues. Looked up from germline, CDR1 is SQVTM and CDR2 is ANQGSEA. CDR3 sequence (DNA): TGCAGCGTTGACAGGGGAAGCACAGATACGCAGTATTTT. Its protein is CSVDRGSTDTQYF.

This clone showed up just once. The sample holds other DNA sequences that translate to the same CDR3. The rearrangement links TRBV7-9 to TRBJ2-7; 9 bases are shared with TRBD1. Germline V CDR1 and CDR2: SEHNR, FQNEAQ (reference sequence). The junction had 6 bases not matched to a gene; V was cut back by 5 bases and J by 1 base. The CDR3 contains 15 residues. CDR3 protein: CASSLGTGLSYEQYF. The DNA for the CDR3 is TGTGCCAGCAGCCTAGGGACAGGGTTATCCTACGAGCAGTACTTC.

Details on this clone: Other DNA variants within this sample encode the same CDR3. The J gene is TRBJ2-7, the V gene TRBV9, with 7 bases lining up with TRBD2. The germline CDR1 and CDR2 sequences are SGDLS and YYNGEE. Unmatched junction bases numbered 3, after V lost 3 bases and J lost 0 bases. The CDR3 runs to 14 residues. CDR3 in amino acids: CASSAGGSSYEQYF. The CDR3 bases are TGTGCCAGCAGCGCCGGGGGGTCCTCCTACGAGCAGTACTTC.

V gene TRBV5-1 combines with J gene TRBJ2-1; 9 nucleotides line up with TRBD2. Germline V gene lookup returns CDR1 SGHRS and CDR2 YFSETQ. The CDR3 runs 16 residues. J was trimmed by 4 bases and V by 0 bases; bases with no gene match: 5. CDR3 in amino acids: CASSLERTSVYNEQFF. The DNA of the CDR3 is TGCGCCAGCAGCTTGGAGAGGACTAGCGTGTACAATGAGCAGTTCTTC.

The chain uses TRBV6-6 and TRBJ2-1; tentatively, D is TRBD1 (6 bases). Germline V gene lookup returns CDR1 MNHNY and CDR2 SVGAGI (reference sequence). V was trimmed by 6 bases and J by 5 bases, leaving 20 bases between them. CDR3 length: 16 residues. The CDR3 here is CASSRPGEGLDNEQFF. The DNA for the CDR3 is TGTGCCAGCAGCCGCCCAGGGGAAGGTCTTGACAATGAGCAGTTCTTC.

CDR3 sequence reads: CASSLALQDGEQFF. DNA for the CDR3: TGTGCCAGCAGCTTGGCACTACAGGATGGTGAGCAGTTCTTC. The chain links TRBV5-6 to TRBJ2-1, with D tentatively TRBD1 (5 bases). V was clipped by 0 bases and J by 9 bases, with 13 bases between them. CDR3 size: 14 residues. CDR1 is SGHDT and CDR2 is YYEEEE in the germline V gene.

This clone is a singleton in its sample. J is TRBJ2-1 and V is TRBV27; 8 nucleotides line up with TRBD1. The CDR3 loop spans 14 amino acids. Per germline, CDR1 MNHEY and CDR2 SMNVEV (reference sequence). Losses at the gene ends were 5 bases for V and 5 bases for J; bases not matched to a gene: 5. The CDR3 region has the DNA TGTGCCAGCAGTCCGCAGGGGGCCCACAATGAGCAGTTCTTC. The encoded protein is CASSPQGAHNEQFF.

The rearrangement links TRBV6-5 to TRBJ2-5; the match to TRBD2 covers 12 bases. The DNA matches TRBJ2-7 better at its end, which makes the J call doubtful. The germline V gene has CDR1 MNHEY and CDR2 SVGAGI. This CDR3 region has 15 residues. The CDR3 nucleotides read TGTGCCAGCAGTTTCCGGACTAGCGGGATCTACGAGCAGTACTTC. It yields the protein CASSFRTSGIYEQYF.

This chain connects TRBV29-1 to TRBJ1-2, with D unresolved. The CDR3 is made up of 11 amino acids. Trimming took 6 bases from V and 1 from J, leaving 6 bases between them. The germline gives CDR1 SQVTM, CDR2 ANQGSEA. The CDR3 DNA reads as TGCAGCGTGCAGGATAACTATGGCTACACCTTC. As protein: CSVQDNYGYTF.

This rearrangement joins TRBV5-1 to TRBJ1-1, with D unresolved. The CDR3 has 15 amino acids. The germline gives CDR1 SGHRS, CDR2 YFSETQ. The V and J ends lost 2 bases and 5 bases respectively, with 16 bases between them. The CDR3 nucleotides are TGCGCCAGCAGCTTCACGGACGAACCGTGGACTGAAGCTTTCTTT. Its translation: CASSFTDEPWTEAFF.

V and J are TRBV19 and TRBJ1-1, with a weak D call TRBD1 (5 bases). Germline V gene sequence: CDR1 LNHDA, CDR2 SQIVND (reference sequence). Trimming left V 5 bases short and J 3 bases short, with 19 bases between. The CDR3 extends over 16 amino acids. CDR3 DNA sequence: TGTGCCAGTAGTTCTCTCCCGGGCAGGGTGGACACTGAAGCTTTCTTT. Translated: CASSSLPGRVDTEAFF.

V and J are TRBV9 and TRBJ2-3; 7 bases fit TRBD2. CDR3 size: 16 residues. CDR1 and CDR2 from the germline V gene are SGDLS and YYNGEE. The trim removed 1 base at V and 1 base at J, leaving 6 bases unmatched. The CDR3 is CASSVQLAGGTDTQYF. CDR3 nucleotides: TGTGCCAGCAGCGTACAATTGGCGGGAGGCACAGATACGCAGTATTTT.

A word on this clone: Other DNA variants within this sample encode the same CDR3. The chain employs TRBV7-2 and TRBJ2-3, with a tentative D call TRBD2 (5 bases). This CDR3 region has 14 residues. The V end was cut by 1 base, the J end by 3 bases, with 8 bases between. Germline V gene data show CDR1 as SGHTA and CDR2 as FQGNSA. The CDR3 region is CASSLEGRTDTQYF. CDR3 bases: TGTGCCAGCAGCTTAGAAGGGAGAACAGATACGCAGTATTTT.